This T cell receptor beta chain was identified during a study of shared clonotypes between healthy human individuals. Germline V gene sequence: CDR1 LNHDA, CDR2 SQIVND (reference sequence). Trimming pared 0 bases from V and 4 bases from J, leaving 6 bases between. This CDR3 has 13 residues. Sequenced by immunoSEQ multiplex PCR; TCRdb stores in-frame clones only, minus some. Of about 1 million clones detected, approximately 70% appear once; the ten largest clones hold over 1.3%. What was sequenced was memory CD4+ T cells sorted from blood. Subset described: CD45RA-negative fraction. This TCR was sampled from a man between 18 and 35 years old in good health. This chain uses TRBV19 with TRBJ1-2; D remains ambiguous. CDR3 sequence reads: CASSIDPSYGYTF. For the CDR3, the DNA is TGTGCCAGTAGTATAGATCCGAGCTATGGCTACACCTTC.